The sequence of this TCR beta chain was determined in a study of neurological immune-mediated disorders. The table lists this clonotype with many counts. Antigen unknown. Study-level findings and limits: CDR3 amino acid sequences found in expanded clones were never shared across subjects, suggesting private repertoires in all groups.

The authors made cDNA by 5'RACE with 10-nucleotide random UMIs. TCRdb reprocessed the 5' RACE reads with MiXCR, giving one entry per CDR3 protein. The sample carries about 30,000 distinct CDR3 sequences, over 10% recorded once. V dropped 4 bases and J dropped 3 bases, with 11 bases sitting between them. Germline assignment: CDR1 SGHRS and CDR2 YFSETQ. The length of the CDR3 is 14 residues. Maryland, USA blood bank volunteers served as healthy controls. The source material was PBMCs. The rearrangement joins TRBV5-1 to TRBJ2-1; D is undetermined. The receptor's source is a woman aged 55 to 70 in good health. The CDR3 DNA reads as TGCGCCAGCAGCCCGACGGAATTCTACAATGAGCAGTTCTTC. It encodes CASSPTEFYNEQFF. Using reference TRBV5-1 and TRBJ2-1 for the parts outside the CDR3, the full variable domain is KAGVTQTPRYLIKTRGQQVTLSCSPISGHRSVSWYQQTPGQGLQFLFEYFSETQRNKGNFPGRFSGRQFSNSRSEMNVSTLELGDSALYLCASSPTEFYNEQFFGPGTRLTVL.